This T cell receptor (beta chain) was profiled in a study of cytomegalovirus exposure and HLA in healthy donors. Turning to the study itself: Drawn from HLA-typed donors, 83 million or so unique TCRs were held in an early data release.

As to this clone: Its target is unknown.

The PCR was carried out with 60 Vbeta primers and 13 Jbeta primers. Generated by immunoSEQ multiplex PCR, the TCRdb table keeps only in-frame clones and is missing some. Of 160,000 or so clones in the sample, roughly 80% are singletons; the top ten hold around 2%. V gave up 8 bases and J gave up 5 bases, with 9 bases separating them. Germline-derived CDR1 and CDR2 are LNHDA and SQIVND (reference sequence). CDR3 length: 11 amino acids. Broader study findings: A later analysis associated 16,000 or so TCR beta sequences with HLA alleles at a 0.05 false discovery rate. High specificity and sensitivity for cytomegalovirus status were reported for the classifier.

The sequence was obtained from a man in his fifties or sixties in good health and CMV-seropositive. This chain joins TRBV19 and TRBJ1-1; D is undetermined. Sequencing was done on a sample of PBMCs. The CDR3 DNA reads TGTGCCAGTGGTTTTAGTACTGAAGCTTTCTTT. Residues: CASGFSTEAFF.